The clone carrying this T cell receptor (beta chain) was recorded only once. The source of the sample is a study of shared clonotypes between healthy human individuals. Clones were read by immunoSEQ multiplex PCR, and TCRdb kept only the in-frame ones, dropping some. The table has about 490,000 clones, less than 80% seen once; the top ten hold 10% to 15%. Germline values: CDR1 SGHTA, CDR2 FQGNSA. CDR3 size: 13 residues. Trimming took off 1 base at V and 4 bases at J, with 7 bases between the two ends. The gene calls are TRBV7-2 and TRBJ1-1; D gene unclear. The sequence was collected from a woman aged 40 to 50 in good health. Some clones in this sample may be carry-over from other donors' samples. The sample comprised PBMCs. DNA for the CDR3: TGTGCCAGCAGCTTAGTAGGGTTCACTGAAGCTTTCTTT. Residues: CASSLVGFTEAFF.